These 13 T cell receptor beta chains were all obtained from the same sample, sequenced in a study of blood T cell repertoires in COVID-19. The protocol was immunoSEQ multiplex PCR, while the TCRdb copy is restricted to in-frame clones and leaves out a portion. Of 67,000 or so clones listed, roughly four fifths are singletons. Sequenced input: peripheral blood. All receptors derive from a woman between 65 and 79 years old with acute or convalescent COVID-19.

The genes are TRBV28 and TRBJ2-7; 7 bases are shared with TRBD2. This CDR3 has 16 amino acids. In germline, CDR1 is MDHEN, CDR2 SYDVKM. J was trimmed by 9 bases and V by 5 bases; bases with no gene match: 19. CDR3 DNA: TGTGCCAGCAGTGGGCGCTTCGGGGGGTCCCCTTTGGGGCAGTACTTC. It is translated as CASSGRFGGSPLGQYF.

This chain links TRBV19 with TRBJ2-3, with D unclear. V lost 1 base and J 4 bases, leaving 6 bases between the germline ends. The CDR3 loop spans 13 amino acids. Germline CDR1 LNHDA, CDR2 SQIVND (reference sequence). CDR3 sequence (DNA): TGTGCCAGTAGTATAGGTTGGCCAGATACGCAGTATTTT. This gives the protein CASSIGWPDTQYF.

This clone was seen a few times. The DNA of the CDR3 is TGTGCCAGCAGCCAGTCCGGGACTGACTCAGATACGCAGTATTTT. Amino acid sequence: CASSQSGTDSDTQYF. The gene calls are TRBV4-2 and TRBJ2-3, with D maybe TRBD2 (6 bases). Trimming took 3 bases from V and 4 from J, leaving 14 bases between them. From germline, CDR1 is LGHNA and CDR2 YNFKEQ. The CDR3 sequence is 15 residues long.

This chain joins TRBV21-1 and TRBJ1-4; TRBD1 is taken as the D call from the table, unchecked against the DNA. TRBV21-1 counts as a pseudogene. This CDR3 spans 12 amino acids. The CDR3 is CASTRTNEKLFF. The CDR3 DNA follows: TGTGCCAGCACCAGAACCAATGAAAAACTGTTTTTT.

This sequence joins TRBV5-5 and TRBJ1-2; 8 bases align to TRBD1. The J segment lost 4 bases and the V segment lost 4 bases, leaving 9 bases of the junction unmatched. Germline CDR1 and CDR2: SGHKS and YYEKEE (reference sequence). CDR3 size: 15 residues. Here the CDR3 DNA reads TGTGCCAGCAGCGAGGGACAGGCATCGAGCTATGGCTACACCTTC. Translated: CASSEGQASSYGYTF.

This rearrangement joins TRBV3-1 (or the pseudogene TRBV3-2) to TRBJ1-1; D not resolved. Trimming stripped 4 bases from V and 3 bases from J, with 9 bases between. The germline gives CDR1 LGHDT, CDR2 YNNKEL (reference sequence). The CDR3 consists of 13 residues. For the CDR3, the DNA is TGTGCCAGCAGCCCATTCAGGCACACTGAAGCTTTCTTT. It encodes CASSPFRHTEAFF.

The V and J genes are TRBV2 and TRBJ2-2, with 8 bases aligning to TRBD1. The CDR3 runs to 16 residues. V was pared by 6 bases and J by 6 bases, with 12 bases of the junction left unmatched. The V gene's germline CDR1 is SNHLY and CDR2 FYNNEI. For the CDR3, the DNA is TGTGCCAGCAGGACACCCGGACAGGGACGACCCGGGGAGCTGTTTTTT. It codes for CASRTPGQGRPGELFF. Filled out from reference TRBV2 and TRBJ2-2, the complete variable domain reads EPEVTQTPSHQVTQMGQEVILRCVPISNHLYFYWYRQILGQKVEFLVSFYNNEISEKSEIFDDQFSVERPDGSNFTLKIRSTKLEDSAMYFCASRTPGQGRPGELFFGEGSRLTVL.

The CDR3: CASSRTSGGSDTQYF. The DNA of the CDR3 is TGCGCCAGCTCCCGGACTAGCGGGGGTTCAGATACGCAGTATTTT. The chain recombines TRBV4-3 with TRBJ2-3; TRBD2 matches at 13 bases. The germline CDR1 and CDR2 sequences are LGHNA and YSLEER. The CDR3 length is 15 residues. V lost 8 bases to trimming and J lost 4 bases; unmatched junction nucleotides: 6.

The V call is TRBV24-1, the J call TRBJ2-3, with D perhaps matching TRBD1 (6 bases). Looked up from germline, CDR1 is KGHDR and CDR2 is SFDVKD. The CDR3 length is 18 residues. V lost 3 bases, J lost 2 bases, and 20 bases lay in between. This CDR3 is CATSDPTSGTLNTDTQYF. Here the CDR3 DNA reads TGTGCCACCAGTGATCCTACCTCCGGGACACTTAACACAGATACGCAGTATTTT.

This clone has more than one count but fewer than ten. The V call is TRBV9, the J call TRBJ2-3; a possible D gene is TRBD1 (6 bases). Trimming took 0 bases from V and 0 from J, leaving 11 bases between them. The CDR3 runs to 16 residues. From germline, CDR1 is SGDLS and CDR2 YYNGEE. The CDR3 coding sequence is TGTGCCAGCAGCGTAGGGACAGCCCCTAGCACAGATACGCAGTATTTT. Translated, it gives CASSVGTAPSTDTQYF.

This chain connects TRBV24-1 to TRBJ2-1; TRBD1 aligns across 7 bases. In germline, CDR1 is KGHDR, CDR2 SFDVKD. CDR3 length: 15 amino acids. Trimming took 6 bases from V and 3 from J; bases not matched to a gene: 7. Here the CDR3 DNA reads TGTGCCACCAGTTCTACAGGGGTAGACTACAATGAGCAGTTCTTC. Translating gives CATSSTGVDYNEQFF.

The J gene is TRBJ2-7, the V gene TRBV7-2; a possible D gene is TRBD1 (7 bases). V lost 1 base to trimming and J lost 5 bases, with 15 bases between them. The V gene's germline CDR1 is SGHTA and CDR2 FQGNSA. The CDR3 consists of 15 residues. CDR3 region: CASSLDVRGANEQYF. The DNA of the CDR3 is TGTGCCAGCAGCTTAGATGTCAGGGGGGCCAACGAGCAGTACTTC.

The chain combines TRBV12-5 with TRBJ2-1; 9 bases agree with TRBD2. V was clipped by 1 base and J by 7 bases; unmatched bases: 5. CDR3 length: 15 amino acids. The V gene's germline CDR1 is LGHNT and CDR2 FRNRAP. The CDR3 sequence is CASGLGTSERNEQFF. For the CDR3, the DNA is TGTGCTAGTGGTTTGGGGACTAGCGAGAGGAATGAGCAGTTCTTC.